The text below deals with one T cell receptor beta chain. The antigen is unknown. Whether given at about 4 or about 12 weeks, second doses were pooled. Trimming removed 1 base at V and 7 bases at J, with 15 bases between. This CDR3 comprises 14 residues. Per the germline V gene, CDR1 is SGHRS and CDR2 is YFSETQ. This entry is derived from a study of T cell responses to AZD1222 COVID-19 vaccine. Findings of the study overall: A mostly white British donor set with more females was recruited, and clonal diversity was possibly underestimated. Compared with day 0, the breadth and depth of the Spike-specific TCR repertoire rose significantly after two doses of AZD1222. The span of vaccine-associated CD4 TCRs extended across spike, with dominance at 160-218 and 743-854.

Method: immunoSEQ multiplex PCR; TCRdb's copy keeps in-frame clones and lacks some. Here the sample spans 160,000 or so clones, approximately 90% being singletons. Sequenced material: peripheral blood, taken 28 days after the second AZD1222 dose. The sequence was obtained from an adult who received the AZD1222 COVID-19 vaccine. The rearrangement uses TRBV5-1 and TRBJ2-7; weak D call: TRBD2 (6 bases). The DNA for the CDR3 is TGCGCCAGCAGCTTGTCGCGGGGTTCTGGGGAGCAGTACTTC. This sequence encodes CASSLSRGSGEQYF. Drawing the rest from reference TRBV5-1 and TRBJ2-7, the complete variable domain is KAGVTQTPRYLIKTRGQQVTLSCSPISGHRSVSWYQQTPGQGLQFLFEYFSETQRNKGNFPGRFSGRQFSNSRSEMNVSTLELGDSALYLCASSLSRGSGEQYFGPGTRLTVT.